Following are 27 T cell receptor beta chains from one sample sequenced in a study of CD8 T cells in ankylosing spondylitis. Via MiXCR, TCRdb re-called the 5' RACE reads, giving one row per CDR3 protein. The repertoire consists of 350,000 or so distinct CDR3 sequences, with roughly 15% occurring once and the leading ten covering around 1%. The material sequenced was blood, either unsorted or a sorted T cell fraction (not recorded which). Receptors originate from a male donor with ankylosing spondylitis or in good health (not recorded which).

The chain uses TRBV7-2 and TRBJ2-7; 11 bases fit TRBD1. V dropped 5 bases and J dropped 7; count of bases not matched to a gene: 4. This CDR3 has 13 residues. Germline V gene sequence: CDR1 SGHTA, CDR2 FQGNSA. CDR3 in amino acids: CASSGQGAGEQYF. CDR3 DNA sequence: TGTGCCAGCAGCGGACAGGGGGCCGGGGAGCAGTACTTC. Looking up the rest from reference TRBV7-2 and TRBJ2-7 gives the full variable domain: GAGVSQSPSNKVTEKGKDVELRCDPISGHTALYWYRQSLGQGLEFLIYFQGNSAPDKSGLPSDRFSAERTGGSVSTLTIQRTQQEDSAVYLCASSGQGAGEQYFGPGTRLTVT.

This clonotype showed up many times. V is TRBV5-1 and J is TRBJ2-3, with 12 bases matching TRBD1. Trimming at V came to 4 bases and at J to 4 bases, leaving 7 bases not matched to a gene. The CDR3 contains 16 residues. Germline CDR1 reads SGHRS; CDR2 reads YFSETQ. The CDR3 nucleotides are TGCGCCAGCAGCCGCGACGGGACAGGGGGCGCAGATACGCAGTATTTT. This sequence encodes CASSRDGTGGADTQYF.

The rearrangement joins TRBV29-1 to TRBJ2-7, with a weak D call TRBD2 (6 bases). Trimming stripped 4 bases from V and 3 bases from J, with 10 bases between. In germline, CDR1 is SQVTM, CDR2 ANQGSEA. The CDR3 has 12 amino acids. This CDR3 is CSVAWGLYEQYF. The CDR3 DNA is TGCAGCGTTGCTTGGGGACTCTACGAGCAGTACTTC.

This chain uses TRBV19 with TRBJ1-2; no clear D gene. V was shortened by 5 bases and J by 8 bases, with 15 bases between the two germline ends. There are 13 residues in the CDR3. CDR1 and CDR2 (germline): LNHDA, SQIVND (reference sequence). CDR3 DNA: TGTGCCAGTAGTGGATCAGGAGCGGTGGGCTACACCTTC. It yields the protein CASSGSGAVGYTF.

The genes are TRBV29-1 and TRBJ1-2, with a tentative D call TRBD1 (6 bases). The germline V gene has CDR1 SQVTM and CDR2 ANQGSEA. CDR3 length: 14 amino acids. V lost 2 bases and J 7 bases, leaving 17 bases between the germline ends. CDR3 region: CSVESKGEGGGYTF. In DNA form, the CDR3 reads TGCAGCGTTGAATCGAAGGGGGAGGGTGGTGGCTACACCTTC.

V is TRBV9 and J is TRBJ1-1; 7 positions agree with TRBD1. The germline V gene has CDR1 SGDLS and CDR2 YYNGEE. V lost 4 bases, J lost 0 bases, and 12 bases stayed unmatched. CDR3 length: 17 amino acids. CDR3 bases: TGTGCCAGCAGCCTTAGAAGTGGGCAGGGGGTGAACACTGAAGCTTTCTTT. Translation: CASSLRSGQGVNTEAFF.

A few counts support this clonotype. The CDR3, as DNA: TGCGCCAGCAGCTCTGGACAGGGAAGCTATGGCTACACCTTC. Its translation: CASSSGQGSYGYTF. The V gene is TRBV5-1, the J gene TRBJ1-2; 8 nucleotides match TRBD1. Germline CDR1 SGHRS, CDR2 YFSETQ. CDR3 length equals 14 residues. The J segment lost 4 bases and the V segment lost 3 bases, leaving 5 bases of the junction unmatched.

This clonotype has just a few counts. The J gene is TRBJ2-3, the V gene TRBV4-1, with D perhaps matching TRBD1 or TRBD2 (5 bases each). The V gene's germline CDR1 is MGHRA and CDR2 YSYEKL. Trimming cost V 0 bases and J 8 bases, with 18 bases left between them. The CDR3 is made up of 16 amino acids. CDR3 amino acids: CASSQDTRGAPGTQYF. The CDR3, as DNA: TGCGCCAGCAGCCAAGATACAAGAGGGGCTCCGGGTACGCAGTATTTT.

The chain is built from TRBV20-1 and TRBJ2-5; D not certain. Trimming took 5 bases from V and 5 from J, leaving 6 bases between them. CDR3 length: 10 residues. In germline, CDR1 is DFQATT, CDR2 SNEGSKA (reference sequence). The CDR3 spells CSAWWETQYF. In DNA form, the CDR3 reads TGCAGTGCTTGGTGGGAGACCCAGTACTTC.

The rearrangement joins TRBV6-6 to TRBJ1-1; D might be TRBD1 (6 bases). The germline gives CDR1 MNHNY, CDR2 SVGAGI (reference sequence). V was shortened by 5 bases and J by 3 bases, with 10 bases between the two germline ends. The CDR3 has 13 amino acids. The CDR3 DNA reads as TGTGCCAGCAGTACAGGGTTGGACACTGAAGCTTTCTTT. This encodes CASSTGLDTEAFF.

This clonotype was observed a handful of times. The chain is built from TRBV4-1 and TRBJ1-6; D uncertain. Trimming stripped 4 bases from V and 11 bases from J, with 12 bases between. This CDR3 has 13 residues. In germline, CDR1 is MGHRA, CDR2 YSYEKL. CDR3 loop: CASSPAGSTPLHF. Here the CDR3 DNA reads TGCGCCAGCAGCCCGGCGGGGAGTACACCCCTCCACTTT.

The CDR3 coding sequence is TGTGCCAGCAGCCCAGTCGCCAGCGGGAGGAACACCGGGGAGCTGTTTTTT. Translating it yields CASSPVASGRNTGELFF. The chain joins TRBV27 to TRBJ2-2, with 8 bases matching TRBD2. J gave up 1 base and V 6 bases, and 10 bases lay outside the gene matches. Germline V gives CDR1 MNHEY, CDR2 SMNVEV (reference sequence). There are 17 residues in the CDR3.

This clonotype has only a few counts. The chain uses TRBV5-1 and TRBJ2-3, with a possible D match to TRBD1 (6 bases). The CDR3 is made up of 15 amino acids. Looked up from germline, CDR1 is SGHRS and CDR2 is YFSETQ. Trimming took 2 bases from V and 5 from J, leaving 15 bases between them. The CDR3 loop reads CASSFNMAGVDTQYF. For the CDR3, the DNA is TGCGCCAGCAGCTTTAATATGGCAGGGGTAGATACGCAGTATTTT.

This sequence joins TRBV4-1 and TRBJ2-5, with D tentatively TRBD1 (5 bases). Trimming shortened V by 2 bases and J by 3 bases, and 10 bases separated the two germline ends. Germline CDR1 reads MGHRA; CDR2 reads YSYEKL. The CDR3 is made up of 14 amino acids. The CDR3 DNA follows: TGCGCCAGCAGCCAAAGGGGCAGGGAAGAGACCCAGTACTTC. Protein product: CASSQRGREETQYF.

This clonotype was picked up a small number of times. V usage is TRBV5-6 and J usage is TRBJ1-1; no reliable D call. Germline V gives CDR1 SGHDT, CDR2 YYEEEE. CDR3 length: 11 amino acids. Trimming removed 4 bases from V and 7 bases from J, with 8 bases in between. CDR3 nucleotides: TGTGCCAGCAGCATTTTAGGTGAAGCTTTCTTT. This encodes CASSILGEAFF.

This clonotype occurred a few times. The chain combines TRBV24-1 with TRBJ2-5; D is unclear. CDR3 length: 18 amino acids. Germline V CDR1 and CDR2: KGHDR, SFDVKD. V was pared by 1 base and J by 2 bases, with 19 bases between. CDR3 sequence reads: CATSDLERVGNAQETQYF. The CDR3 region has the DNA TGTGCCACCAGTGATTTAGAACGGGTAGGGAACGCTCAAGAGACCCAGTACTTC.

CDR3 region: CASSYSGGGAFEQYF. Here the CDR3 DNA reads TGTGCCAGCAGTTACTCTGGCGGGGGGGCGTTCGAGCAGTACTTC. The chain is built from TRBV6-5 and TRBJ2-7, with 9 bases that match TRBD2. Trimming cost V 0 bases and J 6 bases; bases outside gene matches: 6. CDR1 is MNHEY and CDR2 is SVGAGI in the germline V gene. The CDR3 is made up of 15 amino acids.

This chain uses TRBV12-3 or TRBV12-4 with TRBJ2-5, with D perhaps matching TRBD1 (6 bases). The length of the CDR3 is 15 residues. The V gene lost 7 bases and the J gene lost 0 bases, with 15 bases spanning the gap. In nucleotides, the CDR3 is TGTGCCAGCACAACAGGGACCCGGTACCAAGAGACCCAGTACTTC. It encodes CASTTGTRYQETQYF.

At least ten counts were recorded for this clonotype. J is TRBJ2-1 and V is TRBV5-1, with D unresolved. Germline V CDR1 and CDR2: SGHRS, YFSETQ. V was clipped by 0 bases and J by 9 bases, with 7 bases between them. CDR3 length: 12 residues. The CDR3 DNA reads TGCGCCAGCAGCTTGGGGTATACTGAGCAGTTCTTC. It encodes CASSLGYTEQFF.

This clonotype was seen at least ten times. The CDR3 protein is CSVEGTYEQYF. The CDR3 bases are TGCAGCGTTGAAGGGACCTACGAGCAGTACTTC. The genes are TRBV29-1 and TRBJ2-7; D unclear. The CDR3 contains 11 residues. Germline loops: CDR1 SQVTM, CDR2 ANQGSEA. V dropped 1 base and J dropped 2 bases, with 3 bases sitting between them.

There are many counts of this clonotype. The chain uses TRBV7-9 and TRBJ1-1; the D gene is possibly TRBD1 (6 bases). Germline lookup yields CDR1 SEHNR and CDR2 FQNEAQ (reference sequence). Trimming removed 4 bases from V and 5 bases from J, with 11 bases in between. The length of the CDR3 is 13 residues. The CDR3 protein is CASSSQGTTEAFF. The CDR3 DNA sequence: TGTGCCAGCAGCTCACAGGGTACGACTGAAGCTTTCTTT.

The chain recombines TRBV14 with TRBJ2-5; TRBD1 or TRBD2 may be the D gene (5 bases each). The length of the CDR3 is 14 residues. The V end lost 4 bases, the J end lost 5 bases, and 14 bases lay between the germline ends. Germline CDR1 is SGHDN and CDR2 is FVKESK. CDR3 DNA: TGTGCCAGCAGCCGCACCCTAGAGGGGGAGACCCAGTACTTC. Amino acid sequence: CASSRTLEGETQYF.

This clonotype was recorded once. One junction end disagrees with the germline gene, perhaps due to a read error. The chain combines TRBV11-2 with TRBJ1-6; D not resolved. CDR1 and CDR2 (germline): SGHAT, FQNNGV. CDR3 length: 17 amino acids. This CDR3 is CASGLDPGRLLNSPLHF. The CDR3 DNA follows: TGTGCCAGCGGCTTAGATCCAGGCCGCCTACTTAATTCACCCCTCCACTTT.

This clonotype has a handful of counts. This rearrangement joins TRBV7-2 to TRBJ1-1; D unresolved. The CDR3 length is 13 residues. V lost 5 bases and J 1 base, leaving 8 bases between the germline ends. CDR1 is SGHTA and CDR2 is FQGNSA in the germline V gene. CDR3 amino acids: CASSATPNTEAFF. CDR3 in DNA: TGTGCCAGCAGCGCAACACCGAACACTGAAGCTTTCTTT.

The V and J genes are TRBV6-1 and TRBJ1-6; D not certain. The germline V gene encodes CDR1 MNHNS and CDR2 SASEGT. The CDR3 totals 13 residues. V lost 5 bases and J 5 bases, leaving 7 bases between the germline ends. The chain's CDR3 is CASSRYDNSPLHF. CDR3 nucleotide sequence: TGTGCCAGCAGTCGTTACGATAATTCACCCCTCCACTTT.

The chain employs TRBV20-1 and TRBJ2-7, with D hard to call. Trimming pared 5 bases from V and 7 bases from J, leaving 6 bases between. In germline, CDR1 is DFQATT, CDR2 SNEGSKA (reference sequence). This CDR3 is built from 9 residues. The CDR3 here is CSAFWEQYF. The CDR3 nucleotides are TGCAGTGCTTTCTGGGAGCAGTACTTC.

This clonotype was seen a few times. The chain links TRBV19 to TRBJ2-7; 7 nucleotides line up with TRBD1. V was pared by 9 bases and J by 4 bases, with 3 bases of the junction left unmatched. Germline CDR1 is LNHDA and CDR2 is SQIVND (reference sequence). The CDR3 sequence is 11 residues long. In DNA, the CDR3 is TGTGCCAGCGGACAGGCGTACGAGCAGTACTTC. Its translation is CASGQAYEQYF.